This T cell receptor beta chain was captured by sequencing in a study of blood T cells in healthy people across ages. This CDR3 has 15 amino acids. Germline CDR1 is MNHNY and CDR2 is SVGAGI (reference sequence). V was trimmed by 4 bases and J by 1 base, leaving 12 bases between them. This clonotype has just a few counts. The antigen is not known. The authors ran a second PCR of roughly 6 to 12 cycles using a sample-barcoded 5' primer and a J-beta primer mix. Each TCR beta cDNA got a 12-nucleotide random molecular identifier. In TCRdb, the 5' RACE reads were re-called with MiXCR into one record per CDR3 protein. The sample carries 2 million or so distinct CDR3 sequences, approximately 50% recorded once. Whole-study results and caveats: The lack of PBMC sorting stopped any conclusive naive versus antigen-experienced comparison.

This clonotype originated in a woman aged 40 to 55 in good health. Sequenced sample: blood. The chain joins TRBV6-6 to TRBJ2-3; D perhaps matches TRBD1 (5 bases). CDR3 DNA sequence: TGTGCCAGCAGTTCCCCCAGGGCTGGCACAGATACGCAGTATTTT. This sequence encodes CASSSPRAGTDTQYF.